The 7 T cell receptor beta chains below come from one sample, sequenced in a study of blood T cell repertoires in COVID-19. Sequencing was performed with immunoSEQ multiplex PCR; in TCRdb, only in-frame clones are kept and a portion is missing. This sample yields around 26,000 clones, of which approximately 90% are seen a single time; 2.5% to 3% belongs to the top ten. The material sequenced was peripheral blood. The receptors shown here come from a human donor in a cohort sampled during active COVID-19.

The rearrangement uses TRBV5-4 and TRBJ2-3, with 8 bases lining up with TRBD2. The V segment lost 4 bases and the J segment 4 bases; nucleotides outside the gene matches: 5. Germline CDR1 reads SGHNT; CDR2 reads YYREEE (reference sequence). This CDR3 contains 14 residues. The CDR3 is CASSPGGVADTQYF. The CDR3 nucleotides read TGTGCCAGCAGCCCCGGGGGGGTGGCAGATACGCAGTATTTT.

The CDR3 sequence is CASSIGQGYEQYF. The CDR3 coding sequence is TGTGCCAGTAGTATCGGACAGGGCTACGAGCAGTACTTC. This rearrangement joins TRBV19 to TRBJ2-7; 8 bases map to TRBD1. Germline V CDR1 and CDR2: LNHDA, SQIVND (reference sequence). The V segment lost 3 bases and the J segment 3 bases; nucleotides outside the gene matches: 1. The CDR3 is made up of 13 amino acids.

The chain recombines TRBV2 with TRBJ2-1; D not certain. Germline V gene lookup returns CDR1 SNHLY and CDR2 FYNNEI. Trimming took 7 bases from V and 7 from J, leaving 11 bases between them. This CDR3 is 12 amino acids long. CDR3 amino acids: CASTILRNEQFF. The CDR3 DNA is TGTGCCAGCACCATACTGAGGAATGAGCAGTTCTTC.

J is TRBJ2-1 and V is TRBV7-9; no clear D. The V gene's germline CDR1 is SEHNR and CDR2 FQNEAQ (reference sequence). Trimming removed 5 bases at V and 1 base at J, with 6 bases between. The CDR3 contains 13 residues. In DNA, the CDR3 is TGTGCCAGCAGCCCGGGTTCCTACAATGAGCAGTTCTTC. Its translation: CASSPGSYNEQFF.

This rearrangement joins TRBV4-1 to TRBJ2-2, with TRBD2 as a possible D gene (6 bases). The CDR3 totals 18 residues. Germline V gene data show CDR1 as MGHRA and CDR2 as YSYEKL. Deletions cut 0 bases from V and 3 bases from J, with 17 bases between. CDR3 region: CASSQDRTYRDYTGELFF. CDR3 coding DNA: TGCGCCAGCAGCCAAGATCGAACCTATAGGGACTACACCGGGGAGCTGTTTTTT.

This clone was seen just once. This chain links TRBV12-3 or TRBV12-4 with TRBJ1-3, with 9 nucleotides matching TRBD1. The length of the CDR3 is 13 residues. J gave up 7 bases and V 8 bases, and 6 bases lay outside the gene matches. The CDR3 DNA reads as TGTGCCAGCGACCGGGACAGGGCTAACACCATATATTTT. Translation: CASDRDRANTIYF.

This chain joins TRBV7-7 and TRBJ2-1, with a possible D match to TRBD1 (6 bases). Germline V gives CDR1 SSHAT, CDR2 FNYEAQ (reference sequence). V lost 1 base, J lost 5 bases, and 18 bases lay in between. This CDR3 contains 17 residues. The CDR3 loop reads CASSLGFPGQGNNEQFF. For the CDR3, the DNA is TGTGCCAGCAGCTTAGGGTTCCCGGGGCAGGGGAACAATGAGCAGTTCTTC.